This TCR beta chain is drawn from a study of blood T cell repertoires in COVID-19. Study information: COVID-19 samples, acute and convalescent, were from the United States, Italy and Spain. The cDNA or gDNA used as material had been derived from T cells, B-cell-depleted T cells, or PBMCs.

TCRdb keeps only in-frame clones here, not all; method: immunoSEQ multiplex PCR. The table lists over 350,000 clones, approximately 89% of them singletons, with 0.86% in the top ten. V was shortened by 2 bases and J by 1 base, with 8 bases between the two germline ends. The CDR3 contains 15 residues. In germline, CDR1 is KGHDR, CDR2 SFDVKD. A single count supports this clone. Within 2 weeks before study entry, exposed participants met a COVID-19 case. The sequencing input was PBMCs or T cells enriched from blood (not recorded which). The genes are TRBV24-1 and TRBJ2-4, with D perhaps matching TRBD1 (5 bases). The sequence was collected from a woman aged 40 to 49 who had been exposed to COVID-19. CDR3 nucleotide sequence: TGTGCCACCAGTGATTCCAGGGTGGCCAAAAACATTCAGTACTTC. Translating it yields CATSDSRVAKNIQYF.